Listed below are T cell receptor beta chains from one sample, sequenced in a study of blood T cell repertoires in COVID-19. Generated by immunoSEQ multiplex PCR, the TCRdb table keeps only in-frame clones and is missing some. The sample holds about 170,000 clones, about 80% seen once. Sample: peripheral blood. The receptors come from a woman in her 40s with COVID-19, enrolled during active disease. Each CDR3 is given with its conserved first and last residue. The D gene is left open where the match is weak. Some rows mark clone size as missing; the rest say once, few, many or name a class of expanded clone.

TRBD2	TRBV6-6	TRBJ2-1	few	TGTGCCAGCAGTCCACCCGGGACTAGCAATCTAGGCGATGAGCAGTTCTTC	CASSPPGTSNLGDEQFF
.	TRBV10-1	TRBJ1-4	.	TGCGCCAGCAGCCAGAGAAGCGGAGGAACTAATGAAAAACTGTTTTTT	CASSQRSGGTNEKLFF
TRBD2	TRBV7-3	TRBJ2-1	.	TGTGCCAGCAGCTTAACGCCGGCTAGCGGATACAATGAGCAGTTCTTC	CASSLTPASGYNEQFF
.	TRBV3-1/TRBV3-2	TRBJ1-2	.	TGTGCCAGCAGCCAAGGTAACAATAACTATGGCTACACCTTC	CASSQGNNNYGYTF
TRBD1	TRBV5-1	TRBJ1-4	.	TGCGCCAGCAGCGAAACAGGGGGCTCTGAAAAACTGTTTTTT	CASSETGGSEKLFF
TRBD2	TRBV11-2	TRBJ2-1	.	TGTGCCAGCAGTTCCTGGGGGGGGTCTTACAATGAGCAGTTCTTC	CASSSWGGSYNEQFF
.	TRBV3-1/TRBV3-2	TRBJ1-2	few	TGTGCCAGCAGCCCCCACGACCGGACAGCCCTAACCTTC	CASSPHDRTALTF
.	TRBV3-1/TRBV3-2	TRBJ1-4	.	TGTGCCAGCAGCCCCTCAACTAATGAAAAACTGTTTTTT	CASSPSTNEKLFF
.	TRBV10-2	TRBJ1-2	.	TGCGCCAGCAGCCTGACAGAAGTTGGGATTTATGGCTACACCTTC	CASSLTEVGIYGYTF
TRBD1	TRBV19	TRBJ1-2	.	TGTGCCAGTAGTAGGGAGACAGGGACCCATGGCTACACCTTC	CASSRETGTHGYTF
.	TRBV9	TRBJ2-1	.	TGTGCCAGCAGCCCGGGGGGCTCGATCAATGAGCAGTTCTTC	CASSPGGSINEQFF
.	TRBV5-4	TRBJ2-3	.	TGTGCCAGCAGCTCAAGACAGGCCGTAGCGATCACAGATACGCAGTATTTT	CASSSRQAVAITDTQYF
TRBD1	TRBV29-1	TRBJ1-2	once	TGCAGCGTTGATCTTAGGACAGGGGGCGCGGACGGCTACACCTTC	CSVDLRTGGADGYTF
TRBD1	TRBV7-9	TRBJ2-2	.	TGTGCCAGCAGCTTGACAGGGGTAACCGGGGAGCTGTTTTTT	CASSLTGVTGELFF
.	TRBV6-5	TRBJ1-2	.	TGTGCCAGCAGGAACAGGGTTTGGTATGGCTACACCTTC	CASRNRVWYGYTF
.	TRBV9	TRBJ1-1	once	TGTGCCAGCAGCGTAGGGTCCCAGGACTTAAGTAACACTGAAGCTTTCTTT	CASSVGSQDLSNTEAFF
TRBD1	TRBV5-4	TRBJ2-5	.	TGTGCCAGCAGGCGGGACAGGGGAATAGAGACCCAGTACTTC	CASRRDRGIETQYF
.	TRBV5-4	TRBJ2-1	.	TGTGCCACCTACTACGGGGGTAGCTCCTACAATGAGCAGTTCTTC	CATYYGGSSYNEQFF
TRBD2	TRBV5-1	TRBJ2-1	.	TGCGCCAGCAGCCTCTTAGCGGGAGGTAACAATGAGCAGTTCTTC	CASSLLAGGNNEQFF
.	TRBV6-5	TRBJ2-1	.	TGTGCCAGCGTCTCCAGGCAAACCCATGAGCAGTTCTTC	CASVSRQTHEQFF
TRBD1	TRBV25-1	TRBJ1-2	.	TGTGCCAGCACCTCAACAGGGGGCAAGATACACGCCTCTGGCTACACCTTC	CASTSTGGKIHASGYTF
TRBD1	TRBV4-2	TRBJ1-1	.	TGTGCCAGCAGACCCAGGGGGTGGGACACTGAAGCTTTCTTT	CASRPRGWDTEAFF
.	TRBV7-9	TRBJ1-1	.	TGTGCCAGCAGCTTAGGAGGCAGTGAAGCTTTCTTT	CASSLGGSEAFF
TRBD1	TRBV7-9	TRBJ2-3	.	TGTGCCAGCAGCCTACTAGACAGGGGCACAGATACGCAGTATTTT	CASSLLDRGTDTQYF
TRBD1	TRBV6-1	TRBJ1-1	many	TGTGCCAGCAGTGACCGTTGGACAGGGACTGAAGCTTTCTTT	CASSDRWTGTEAFF
.	TRBV7-9	TRBJ2-4	.	TGTGCCAGCAGAGGGGAGGCCATTCAGTACTTC	CASRGEAIQYF
.	TRBV29-1	TRBJ2-5	.	TGCAGCGTTTCTAGCGGAGGGGGAGAGACCCAGTACTTC	CSVSSGGGETQYF
TRBD1	TRBV24-1	TRBJ2-2	.	TGTGCCACCAGTGACGGGACAGTTACGAACACCGGGGAGCTGTTTTTT	CATSDGTVTNTGELFF
.	TRBV7-8	TRBJ2-4	.	TGTGCCAGCAGCCGCCCCAGGGCGTTAGCCAAAAACATTCAGTACTTC	CASSRPRALAKNIQYF
TRBD1	TRBV6-5	TRBJ1-1	.	TGTGCCAGCAGTAACTTTCGACAGGGTACTGAAGCTTTCTTT	CASSNFRQGTEAFF
.	TRBV6-1	TRBJ2-5	few	TGTGCCAGCAGTACGGGTATTTCGGAGACCCAGTACTTC	CASSTGISETQYF
TRBD1	TRBV27	TRBJ1-5	.	TGTGCCAGCAGTTGGACAGGTATAGCAGGTCAGCCCCAGCATTTT	CASSWTGIAGQPQHF
.	TRBV2	TRBJ2-1	.	TGTGCCAGCAGGACGACTAGCAATGAGCAGTTCTTC	CASRTTSNEQFF
TRBD1	TRBV4-1	TRBJ2-2	few	TGCGCCAGCAGCCAACACAGAGAGACAGGGTTTCTGTCCGGGGAGCTGTTTTTT	CASSQHRETGFLSGELFF
.	TRBV19	TRBJ1-6	.	TGTGCCAGTAGTATGAACAGTAATTCACCCCTCCACTTT	CASSMNSNSPLHF
TRBD1	TRBV9	TRBJ2-5	.	TGTGCCAGCAGCGTAGACGGGACAGGTGTCCAAGAGACCCAGTACTTC	CASSVDGTGVQETQYF
.	TRBV14	TRBJ1-1	.	TGTGCCAGCAGCCAAGAAGTAGGGGCTGAAGCTTTCTTT	CASSQEVGAEAFF
TRBD2	TRBV19	TRBJ2-5	.	TGTGCCAGTAGTATGATAGCGGGAATAGGAGCCCAGTACTTC	CASSMIAGIGAQYF
.	TRBV14	TRBJ1-1	.	TGTGCCAGCAGCCGGGGGGGCGCGGTTCGAAACACTGAAGCTTTCTTT	CASSRGGAVRNTEAFF
.	TRBV7-8	TRBJ1-1	.	TGTGCCAGCAGCTTAGAGGGGGTCAGTTTGAACACTGAAGCTTTCTTT	CASSLEGVSLNTEAFF
.	TRBV5-1	TRBJ2-1	.	TGCGCCAGCAGCATAGGGGTTGGTGATGAGCAGTTCTTC	CASSIGVGDEQFF
.	TRBV3-1/TRBV3-2	TRBJ1-5	.	TGTGCCAGCAGCCAAGATAAAGCAGGGTCTCAGCCCCAGCATTTT	CASSQDKAGSQPQHF
TRBD1	TRBV5-1	TRBJ2-7	.	TGCGCCAGCAGCTTGGGAGGGACAGGCTCCTACGAGCAGTACTTC	CASSLGGTGSYEQYF
.	TRBV3-1/TRBV3-2	TRBJ2-5	.	TGTGCCAGCACCTTTCGGAGGGAGAGGAAAGAAGAGACCCAGTACTTC	CASTFRRERKEETQYF
.	TRBV7-7	TRBJ2-5	.	TGTGCTAGCAGCTTAGTTTCGGGGGATGGAGAGACCCAGTACTTC	CASSLVSGDGETQYF
TRBD2	TRBV29-1	TRBJ2-6	.	TGCAGCGCCTGGACTAGCGGGAGAACGTCTGGGGCCAACGTCCTGACTTTC	CSAWTSGRTSGANVLTF
TRBD2	TRBV6-5	TRBJ2-2	.	TGTGCCAGCATAGCGGGAGGAAACACCGGGGAGCTGTTTTTT	CASIAGGNTGELFF